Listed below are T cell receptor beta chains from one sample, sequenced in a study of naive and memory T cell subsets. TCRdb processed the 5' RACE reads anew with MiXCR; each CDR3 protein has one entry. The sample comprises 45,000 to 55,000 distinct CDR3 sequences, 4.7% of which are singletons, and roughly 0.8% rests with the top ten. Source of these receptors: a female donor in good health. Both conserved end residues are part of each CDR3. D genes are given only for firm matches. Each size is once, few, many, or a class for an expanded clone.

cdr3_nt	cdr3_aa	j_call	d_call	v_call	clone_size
TGTGCCAGCAGCCAAGTCCTAGGGGGACGGGGAAGTTACGAGCAGTACTTC	CASSQVLGGRGSYEQYF	TRBJ2-7	-	TRBV14	many
TGCAGTGCCGAGGGACAGGCGAACACCGGGGAGCTGTTTTTT	CSAEGQANTGELFF	TRBJ2-2	TRBD1	TRBV20-1	few
TGTGCCAGCAGCTTACAGGGAGGCCAGCCCCAGCATTTT	CASSLQGGQPQHF	TRBJ1-5	-	TRBV7-2	many
TGTGCCATCAGCAAACAGGGCGCTGAAGCTTTCTTT	CAISKQGAEAFF	TRBJ1-1	-	TRBV10-3	many
TGTGCCAGCTCACACCGGGACAGAAGCACAGATACGCAGTATTTT	CASSHRDRSTDTQYF	TRBJ2-3	TRBD1	TRBV18	many
TGTGCCAGCAGTTACAGGGGCAAGCGGGAGGGCCTTGGGAATGAGCAGTTCTTC	CASSYRGKREGLGNEQFF	TRBJ2-1	TRBD2	TRBV6-2/TRBV6-3	many
TGTGCTAGCAGCTTGACCTACCAAGAGACCCAGTACTTC	CASSLTYQETQYF	TRBJ2-5	-	TRBV7-7	many
TGTGCCACCTTTAGCGGGGGAGGCGGCTACACCTTC	CATFSGGGGYTF	TRBJ1-2	-	TRBV19	many
TGTGCCAGCAGTTTGGAGGAGACCCAGTACTTC	CASSLEETQYF	TRBJ2-5	-	TRBV28	many
TGTGCCAGCAGTTTGAGGCTAGCGGGATCCGGCACAGATACGCAGTATTTT	CASSLRLAGSGTDTQYF	TRBJ2-3	TRBD2	TRBV12-3/TRBV12-4	many